The 31 T cell receptor beta chains reported below all come from one sample, sequenced in a study of blood T cells in healthy people across ages (dated by TCRdb to 2014 to 2015). Library preparation used 5' RACE. Reads for this sample came from an Illumina HiSeq 2500. The second PCR ran for about 7 to 11 cycles and used a J-beta primer mix along with a sample-barcoded 5' primer. TCRdb trimmed the raw reads at Q25, called clones with MiXCR and kept productive beta chains. Every CDR3 protein is listed once, alongside the most common genes and DNA of its rows. This sample holds approximately 800,000 distinct CDR3 sequences; less than 80% were observed only once. The top ten clones comprise 25% to 35% of the sample. The sequenced sample consisted of blood. The source is a man aged 25-40 years in good health.

The chain recombines TRBV15 with TRBJ2-1; TRBD1 matches 8 bases. From germline, CDR1 is LNHNV and CDR2 YYDKDF (reference sequence). The CDR3 contains 15 residues. The V segment lost 0 bases and the J segment 6 bases; nucleotides outside the gene matches: 4. CDR3 bases: TGTGCCACCAGCAGAGATCGACAGGGGTTCAATGAGCAGTTCTTC. Amino acids: CATSRDRQGFNEQFF.

The chain links TRBV4-1 to TRBJ2-1; D might be TRBD1 or TRBD2, each matching 5 bases. This CDR3 comprises 16 residues. The germline V and J ends were trimmed by 1 base and 4 bases, with 14 bases remaining between them. The germline CDR1 and CDR2 sequences are MGHRA and YSYEKL. The CDR3: CASSQVGDPNYNEQFF. CDR3 sequence (DNA): TGCGCCAGCAGCCAAGTGGGGGACCCGAATTACAATGAGCAGTTCTTC.

V usage is TRBV5-1 and J usage is TRBJ2-5; D might be TRBD1 or TRBD2, each matching 5 bases. Trimming pared 3 bases from V and 5 bases from J, leaving 14 bases between. The length of the CDR3 is 14 residues. CDR1 is SGHRS and CDR2 is YFSETQ in the germline V gene. CDR3 in amino acids: CASSYGTWLETQYF. The CDR3 DNA sequence: TGCGCCAGCAGCTATGGGACCTGGCTGGAGACCCAGTACTTC.

The sample holds one count of this clonotype. The CDR3 DNA reads TGTGCCTGGGGGACAGGGGGCTTTTCCGGGGAGCTGTTTTTT. Translated, it gives CAWGTGGFSGELFF. This chain links TRBV30 with TRBJ2-2, with 12 bases identical to TRBD1. The V segment lost 5 bases and the J segment 6 bases; nucleotides outside the gene matches: 4. Germline V gene sequence: CDR1 GTSNPN, CDR2 SVGIG (reference sequence). The CDR3 is 14 residues long.

This clonotype has only one observation. The rearrangement joins TRBV4-2 to TRBJ2-5; no clear D gene. The CDR3 consists of 15 residues. V was cut by 4 bases and J by 1 base, with 13 bases left in between. Germline V gene data show CDR1 as LGHNA and CDR2 as YNFKEQ. The CDR3 here is CASSPPVHTQETQYF. The CDR3, as DNA: TGTGCCAGCAGCCCTCCGGTACATACCCAAGAGACCCAGTACTTC.

The genes are TRBV5-1 and TRBJ2-3; D remains ambiguous. The germline V and J ends were trimmed by 1 base and 4 bases, with 19 bases remaining between them. This CDR3 comprises 17 residues. Germline V gene sequence: CDR1 SGHRS, CDR2 YFSETQ. In DNA, the CDR3 is TGCGCCAGCAGCTTGAGGTTACGAGTGCACCTTCCAGATACGCAGTATTTT. This gives the protein CASSLRLRVHLPDTQYF.

The CDR3 spells CASSQALGQGTDTQYF. The CDR3 DNA sequence: TGTGCCAGCAGCCAAGCTCTAGGGCAAGGCACAGATACGCAGTATTTT. The rearrangement joins TRBV4-2 to TRBJ2-3; D remains ambiguous. The CDR3 contains 16 residues. Trimming pared 1 base from V and 1 base from J, leaving 12 bases between. The germline V gene encodes CDR1 LGHNA and CDR2 YNFKEQ.

The chain recombines TRBV29-1 with TRBJ2-4, with TRBD2 matching 7 bases. The J call may be faulty, since TRBJ2-7 better matches the DNA end. CDR3 length: 14 amino acids. Germline V CDR1 and CDR2: SQVTM, ANQGSEA. This CDR3 is CSVGGGTDGGEQYF. CDR3 nucleotide sequence: TGCAGCGTTGGGGGAGGGACCGATGGCGGCGAGCAGTACTTC.

This clonotype came up a few times. The chain carries TRBV25-1 and TRBJ2-7; D may be TRBD2 (5 bases). The germline V gene encodes CDR1 MGHDK and CDR2 SYGVNS. Deletions cut 4 bases from V and 6 bases from J, with 19 bases between. This CDR3 is built from 15 residues. CDR3 region: CASSAASTMISEQYF. CDR3 nucleotides: TGTGCCAGCAGTGCAGCTAGCACGATGATAAGCGAGCAGTACTTC.

This chain links TRBV5-4 with TRBJ2-3; D not resolved. Germline values: CDR1 SGHNT, CDR2 YYREEE (reference sequence). The ends were cut back, 0 bases at V and 2 bases at J, with 10 bases in the middle. The CDR3 totals 15 residues. Here the CDR3 DNA reads TGTGCCAGCAGCTTGGATGGCAGCCACACAGATACGCAGTATTTT. This codes for CASSLDGSHTDTQYF.

The rearrangement links TRBV28 to TRBJ2-1; TRBD1 agrees at 10 bases. Losses at the gene ends were 3 bases for V and 7 bases for J; bases not matched to a gene: 12. CDR3 length: 17 residues. Germline assignment: CDR1 MDHEN and CDR2 SYDVKM. The CDR3, as DNA: TGTGCCAGCAGTTTTCCGCCGGGACAGGGGATCGAGAATGAGCAGTTCTTC. This encodes CASSFPPGQGIENEQFF.

The rearrangement joins TRBV4-2 to TRBJ2-3; 8 bases are a match to TRBD2. The CDR3 totals 15 residues. CDR1 is LGHNA, CDR2 YNFKEQ, per germline. V shed 4 bases and J 4 bases; nucleotides not matched to a gene: 7. Here the CDR3 reads CASSPREAGADTQYF. The CDR3 region has the DNA TGTGCCAGCAGCCCGCGAGAAGCGGGGGCAGATACGCAGTATTTT.

A few counts support this clonotype. The V and J genes are TRBV20-1 and TRBJ2-7; TRBD2 agrees at 8 bases. This CDR3 is 14 amino acids long. The trim removed 4 bases at V and 3 bases at J, leaving 8 bases unmatched. Germline V CDR1 and CDR2: DFQATT, SNEGSKA (reference sequence). CDR3 sequence reads: CSATGTSGGYEQYF. In nucleotides, the CDR3 is TGCAGTGCTACAGGGACTAGTGGGGGCTACGAGCAGTACTTC.

This chain uses TRBV6-6 with TRBJ1-6; 9 bases match TRBD1. CDR3 length: 15 amino acids. Trimming took 6 bases from V and 9 from J; bases not matched to a gene: 9. In germline, CDR1 is MNHNY, CDR2 SVGAGI (reference sequence). The CDR3 region is CASRLSGQGGSPLHF. CDR3 coding DNA: TGTGCCAGCAGGCTCTCGGGACAGGGAGGTTCACCCCTCCACTTT.

This chain links TRBV7-8 with TRBJ1-2, with 12 bases lining up with TRBD1. V lost 3 bases, J lost 5 bases, and 10 bases stayed unmatched. CDR1 is SGHVS, CDR2 FQNEAQ, per germline. CDR3 length: 17 amino acids. CDR3 loop: CASSLGTGGVKWYGYTF. In DNA, the CDR3 is TGTGCCAGCAGCTTGGGGACAGGGGGCGTGAAGTGGTATGGCTACACCTTC.

The chain recombines TRBV4-2 with TRBJ2-4, with D maybe TRBD2 (5 bases). The CDR3 is 15 amino acids. CDR1 and CDR2 from the germline V gene are LGHNA and YNFKEQ. Trimming cost V 4 bases and J 1 base, with 11 bases left between them. CDR3 in amino acids: CASSPGTYAKNIQYF. CDR3 nucleotides: TGTGCCAGCAGCCCGGGAACGTATGCCAAAAACATTCAGTACTTC.

This clonotype has only a few counts. The gene calls are TRBV7-2 and TRBJ1-6; D remains unclear. Germline assignment: CDR1 SGHTA and CDR2 FQGNSA. V gave up 5 bases and J gave up 3 bases, with 8 bases separating them. The CDR3 length is 14 residues. The CDR3 sequence is CASSQRGYNSPLHF. In DNA form, the CDR3 reads TGTGCCAGCAGCCAAAGAGGCTATAATTCACCCCTCCACTTT.

This chain uses TRBV25-1 with TRBJ2-6; D is unclear. Germline V gene data show CDR1 as MGHDK and CDR2 as SYGVNS. V was shortened by 2 bases and J by 0 bases, with 11 bases between the two germline ends. The CDR3 runs 17 residues. CDR3 bases: TGTGCCAGCAGTGAAGTAACGGGCCTCTCTGGGGCCAACGTCCTGACTTTC. Its protein is CASSEVTGLSGANVLTF.

The chain recombines TRBV3-1 with TRBJ2-4; no definite D call. The J call is doubtful: the DNA matches TRBJ2-7 better. CDR1 LGHDT and CDR2 YNNKEL come from the germline V gene (reference sequence). The CDR3 is 13 amino acids. The CDR3 loop reads CASSQLSNYEQYF. As DNA, the CDR3 is TGTGCCAGCAGCCAACTATCGAACTACGAGCAGTACTTC.

This clonotype was counted between two and nine times. V is TRBV27 and J is TRBJ1-1; weak D call: TRBD1 (5 bases). This CDR3 is built from 15 residues. The V gene lost 6 bases and the J gene lost 1 base, with 15 bases spanning the gap. Germline V gives CDR1 MNHEY, CDR2 SMNVEV (reference sequence). CDR3 in DNA: TGTGCCAGCAGCTCCTTGGGGGGTGGGAACACTGAAGCTTTCTTT. Amino acid sequence: CASSSLGGGNTEAFF.

V is TRBV27 and J is TRBJ2-3; 9 bases align to TRBD1. Germline V lookup: CDR1 MNHEY, CDR2 SMNVEV (reference sequence). This CDR3 contains 15 residues. V trimming: 7 bases; J trimming: 6 bases; junction bases outside the gene matches: 11. The CDR3 coding sequence is TGTGCCAGCAACCCGACGGGGACAGGGATGGATACGCAGTATTTT. Its translation is CASNPTGTGMDTQYF.

This chain connects TRBV4-2 to TRBJ2-3; 8 positions match TRBD1. This CDR3 contains 14 residues. Germline assignment: CDR1 LGHNA and CDR2 YNFKEQ. V gave up 1 base and J gave up 5 bases; unmatched junction bases: 2. The CDR3 is CASSQGTGKDTQYF. For the CDR3, the DNA is TGTGCCAGCAGCCAAGGGACAGGGAAAGATACGCAGTATTTT.

The chain employs TRBV4-3 and TRBJ2-1; a weak D match, TRBD1 (6 bases). The CDR3 is 13 residues long. The V end lost 5 bases, the J end lost 9 bases, and 14 bases lay between the germline ends. CDR1 and CDR2 from the germline V gene are LGHNA and YSLEER. The CDR3, as DNA: TGCGCCAGCAGCTATACAGGGTTTAGTGAGCAGTTCTTC. Amino acids: CASSYTGFSEQFF.

This chain joins TRBV12-3 or TRBV12-4 and TRBJ2-5; perhaps TRBD2 as D (5 bases). Between the trimmed V and J ends, which lost 5 bases and 5 bases, there was a span of 15 bases. The CDR3 runs 14 residues. DNA of the CDR3: TGTGCCAGCAGTCCCACCTCTAGCCAGGAGACCCAGTACTTC. It specifies CASSPTSSQETQYF.

The chain is built from TRBV4-2 and TRBJ2-2; D not certain. This CDR3 comprises 16 residues. Germline-derived CDR1 and CDR2 are LGHNA and YNFKEQ. V lost 5 bases and J lost 5, with 18 bases in between. CDR3 sequence (DNA): TGTGCCAGCAGCGCCCCAGAGATGCCGCGGACCGGGGAGCTGTTTTTT. It specifies CASSAPEMPRTGELFF.

This clonotype was seen more than once but under ten times. This chain uses TRBV4-3 with TRBJ2-7, with TRBD1 identical over 11 bases. With 4 bases clipped from V and 3 bases from J, the junction kept 5 bases outside the gene matches. The germline V gene has CDR1 LGHNA and CDR2 YSLEER. The CDR3 has 15 residues. The chain's CDR3 is CASSLRTGGFYEQYF. The CDR3 DNA reads as TGCGCCAGCAGCCTTAGGACAGGGGGCTTCTACGAGCAGTACTTC.

V gene TRBV27 combines with J gene TRBJ2-5, with D unclear. The CDR3 contains 13 residues. Trimming took 4 bases from V and 2 from J, leaving 8 bases between them. Germline CDR1 is MNHEY and CDR2 is SMNVEV (reference sequence). For the CDR3, the DNA is TGTGCCAGCAGTTCGAACAGACAAGAGACCCAGTACTTC. Protein product: CASSSNRQETQYF.

The chain combines TRBV28 with TRBJ2-7, with 12 bases that match TRBD1. The V and J ends lost 7 bases and 7 bases, in that order; junction bases with no gene match: 8. The germline V gene encodes CDR1 MDHEN and CDR2 SYDVKM. This CDR3 comprises 14 residues. This CDR3 reads CASTTGQGAREQYF. The CDR3 coding sequence is TGTGCCAGCACCACGGGACAGGGGGCGCGGGAGCAGTACTTC.

This rearrangement joins TRBV7-6 to TRBJ2-1; a weak D match, TRBD1 (6 bases). The germline CDR1 and CDR2 sequences are SGHVS and FNYEAQ. Trimming pared 1 base from V and 9 bases from J, leaving 16 bases between. The CDR3 spans 15 residues. Here the CDR3 reads CASSLDGGAIGEQFF. In nucleotides, the CDR3 is TGTGCCAGCAGCTTAGATGGGGGCGCCATAGGTGAGCAGTTCTTC.

This chain connects TRBV6-4 to TRBJ2-1, with 7 bases identical to TRBD2. Germline CDR1 MRHNA, CDR2 SNTAGT. This CDR3 has 14 residues. Trimming removed 4 bases from V and 8 bases from J; junction bases left unmatched: 8. CDR3 in DNA: TGTGCCAGCAGTGCGGCGCTAGCGGAGGATGAGCAGTTCTTC. This sequence encodes CASSAALAEDEQFF.

The genes are TRBV7-3 and TRBJ2-1, with TRBD2 identical over 8 bases. CDR1 and CDR2 (germline): SGHTA, FQGTGA. The CDR3 sequence is 12 residues long. The V gene end was trimmed by 5 bases and the J gene end by 7 bases; junction bases not matched to a gene: 1. CDR3 amino acids: CASSGTSNEQFF. CDR3 nucleotide sequence: TGTGCCAGCAGCGGGACTAGTAATGAGCAGTTCTTC.